The 27 T cell receptor beta chains below all came from one sample that was sequenced in a study of PD-1 blockade in classical Hodgkin lymphoma. The repertoire was sequenced with immunoSEQ multiplex PCR; TCRdb's copy has only in-frame clones and lacks some. The sample has some 150,000 clones, approximately 72% seen once. Every patient was affected by relapse after autologous stem cell transplantation, while exposure to brentuximab vedotin was not uniform. Sequenced here: peripheral blood mononuclear cells (PBMCs), sampled before the second cycle of nivolumab. The receptor set was obtained from a human donor with classical Hodgkin lymphoma.

The chain uses TRBV11-2 and TRBJ1-1; D is perhaps TRBD1 (6 bases). Trimming cost V 1 base and J 5 bases, with 8 bases left between them. The CDR3 extends over 13 amino acids. Germline CDR1 and CDR2: SGHAT and FQNNGV. CDR3 protein: CASSLGQGTEAFF. CDR3 DNA: TGTGCCAGCAGCTTAGGGCAGGGGACTGAAGCTTTCTTT.

This clone came up a few times. The chain recombines TRBV7-2 with TRBJ2-7, with D tentatively TRBD2 (6 bases). Germline CDR1 is SGHTA and CDR2 is FQGNSA. There are 14 residues in the CDR3. The V and J ends lost 5 bases and 4 bases respectively, with 15 bases between them. The CDR3 DNA sequence: TGTGCCAGCAGCCTCGGGGGTGCTCTTTACGAGCAGTACTTC. It specifies CASSLGGALYEQYF. Filled out from reference TRBV7-2 and TRBJ2-7, the complete variable domain reads GAGVSQSPSNKVTEKGKDVELRCDPISGHTALYWYRQSLGQGLEFLIYFQGNSAPDKSGLPSDRFSAERTGGSVSTLTIQRTQQEDSAVYLCASSLGGALYEQYFGPGTRLTVT.

This sequence joins TRBV5-6 and TRBJ2-1, with D tentatively TRBD1 (6 bases). Trimming cost V 2 bases and J 13 bases, with 13 bases left between them. The CDR3 length is 12 residues. Germline-derived CDR1 and CDR2 are SGHDT and YYEEEE. Here the CDR3 reads CASSFSPGAQFF. The DNA of the CDR3 is TGTGCCAGCAGCTTTTCCCCAGGGGCTCAGTTCTTC.

The table lists this clone with a count of one. This CDR3 fails to terminate in the conserved phenylalanine or tryptophan, so it likely reflects a read error. The chain employs TRBV7-9 and TRBJ2-7; D remains unclear. V gave up 5 bases and J gave up 2 bases, with 7 bases separating them. The CDR3 consists of 12 residues. Germline-derived CDR1 and CDR2 are SEHNR and FQNEAQ (reference sequence). CDR3 bases: TGTGCCAGCAGCCTTGGGACCTACGAGCAGTACCTC. Its protein is CASSLGTYEQYL.

The genes are TRBV10-3 and TRBJ2-7; a weak D match, TRBD1 (6 bases). CDR1 ENHRY and CDR2 SYGVKD come from the germline V gene. The CDR3 has 14 residues. The V end lost 10 bases, the J end lost 5 bases, and 21 bases lay between the germline ends. CDR3 sequence reads: CATEDPGVKDEQYF. CDR3 coding DNA: TGTGCCACCGAGGATCCAGGGGTTAAGGACGAGCAGTACTTC.

The rearrangement joins TRBV5-1 to TRBJ2-2, with 13 bases aligning to TRBD2. Germline V CDR1 and CDR2: SGHRS, YFSETQ. The CDR3 extends over 18 amino acids. J was trimmed by 5 bases and V by 1 base; bases with no gene match: 8. The DNA for the CDR3 is TGCGCCAGCAGCTTGACCTCACTAGCGGGAGGGACAACCGGGGAGCTGTTTTTT. Translation: CASSLTSLAGGTTGELFF.

The chain is built from TRBV5-1 and TRBJ2-2; 10 nucleotides match TRBD2. The CDR3 sequence is 19 residues long. The germline V gene has CDR1 SGHRS and CDR2 YFSETQ. The junction had 17 bases not matched to a gene; V was cut back by 5 bases and J by 4 bases. The DNA of the CDR3 is TGCGCCAGCAGTGTGATGGGACCCCTAGCGGGAGCGGGCACCGGGGAGCTGTTTTTT. Its translation: CASSVMGPLAGAGTGELFF.

The chain couples TRBV5-1 to TRBJ1-3; tentatively, D is TRBD1 (6 bases). Trimming pared 0 bases from V and 1 base from J, leaving 11 bases between. Germline CDR1 SGHRS, CDR2 YFSETQ. This CDR3 has 16 residues. CDR3 sequence: CASSLAGRGSGNTIYF. CDR3 nucleotides: TGCGCCAGCAGCTTGGCCGGCAGGGGTTCTGGAAACACCATATATTTT.

This sequence joins TRBV4-1 and TRBJ2-2; D is ambiguous. V was clipped by 0 bases and J by 3 bases, with 20 bases between them. CDR3 size: 19 residues. CDR1 is MGHRA, CDR2 YSYEKL, per germline. This CDR3 reads CASSQDRSGTGRDTGELFF. CDR3 bases: TGCGCCAGCAGCCAAGATCGGAGTGGAACCGGGCGCGACACCGGGGAGCTGTTTTTT.

This sequence joins TRBV6-1 and TRBJ2-5, with no clear D. Germline V lookup: CDR1 MNHNS, CDR2 SASEGT. The CDR3 covers 15 residues. Trimming cost V 4 bases and J 2 bases, with 14 bases left between them. The CDR3 sequence: CASSVGSQSQETQYF. The CDR3 DNA reads as TGTGCCAGCAGTGTGGGCAGTCAGTCACAAGAGACCCAGTACTTC.

The rearrangement links TRBV5-3 to TRBJ1-1; no clear D gene. TRBV5-3 is an ORF, with its function uncertain. V shed 0 bases and J shed 3 bases, with 3 bases lying between them. The CDR3 consists of 12 residues. The CDR3 DNA is TGTGCCAGAAGCTTGGGCTACACTGAAGCTTTCTTT. The encoded protein is CARSLGYTEAFF.

The J gene is TRBJ1-1, the V gene TRBV6-1; a weak D match, TRBD1 (5 bases). Germline CDR1 MNHNS, CDR2 SASEGT. The CDR3 length is 13 residues. The V gene lost 6 bases and the J gene lost 7 bases, with 15 bases spanning the gap. The CDR3 sequence is CASSRDSVGEAFF. CDR3 DNA: TGTGCCAGCAGCCGGGACTCGGTGGGTGAAGCTTTCTTT.

As to this clone: An end of the junction differs from the germline gene, which may be a read error. Other nucleotide sequences from this sample produce the same CDR3. The V and J genes are TRBV5-1 and TRBJ2-3; D possibly corresponds to TRBD1 (5 bases). CDR3 length: 13 amino acids. Germline V lookup: CDR1 SGHRS, CDR2 YFSETQ. The CDR3 nucleotides read TGCGCCAGCAGCTTCTGGGGCACGGATACGCAGTATTTT. It translates to CASSFWGTDTQYF.

The chain joins TRBV5-8 to TRBJ2-1, with a weak D call TRBD2 (6 bases). V was shortened by 3 bases and J by 8 bases, with 21 bases between the two germline ends. CDR1 is SGHTS, CDR2 YDEGEE, per germline. CDR3 length: 16 amino acids. The CDR3 coding sequence is TGTGCCAGCAGCTCACTAGACGGGGGAGAGACGGATGAGCAGTTCTTC. Protein sequence: CASSSLDGGETDEQFF.

The sample holds many counts of this clone. J is TRBJ2-7 and V is TRBV13, with D hard to call. V was clipped by 3 bases and J by 4 bases, with 10 bases between them. Per the germline V gene, CDR1 is PRHDT and CDR2 is FYEKMQ (reference sequence). The CDR3 contains 13 residues. CDR3 DNA: TGTGCCAGCAGCTTTGTAGGTACATACGAGCAGTACTTC. Residues: CASSFVGTYEQYF.

This clone was seen a handful of times. The V gene is TRBV7-9, the J gene TRBJ2-5, with D possibly being TRBD2 (6 bases). From germline, CDR1 is SEHNR and CDR2 FQNEAQ (reference sequence). V was pared by 3 bases and J by 4 bases, with 24 bases between. The CDR3 loop spans 18 amino acids. CDR3 DNA: TGTGCCAGCAGCTTTCCGGTAGCGGAGCCGGCATCCGGAGAGACCCAGTACTTC. It codes for CASSFPVAEPASGETQYF.

The chain has TRBV7-9 and TRBJ2-3, with 7 bases lining up with TRBD1. V shed 5 bases, J shed 5 bases, and the junction held 1 base outside the gene matches. Germline V gene lookup returns CDR1 SEHNR and CDR2 FQNEAQ (reference sequence). The CDR3 covers 12 residues. CDR3 sequence reads: CASSRQGDTQYF. CDR3 coding DNA: TGTGCCAGCAGCCGACAGGGAGATACGCAGTATTTT.

A note on this clone: A junction boundary mismatches the germline segment, possibly from a read error. CDR3 bases: TGTGCCAGCAGCACGGGACTAGCGGGGGACATGATCTTC. Encoded protein: CASSTGLAGDMIF. V is TRBV5-5 and J is TRBJ2-1; 14 nucleotides match TRBD2. This CDR3 contains 13 residues. Germline-derived CDR1 and CDR2 are SGHKS and YYEKEE (reference sequence).

This chain joins TRBV11-2 and TRBJ2-5; 7 bases align to TRBD1. The V gene end was trimmed by 5 bases and the J gene end by 4 bases; junction bases not matched to a gene: 16. The CDR3 runs 17 residues. Germline CDR1 SGHAT, CDR2 FQNNGV. CDR3 loop: CASSLIHPGQMGETQYF. The CDR3 DNA reads TGTGCCAGCAGCCTCATCCACCCGGGACAGATGGGAGAGACCCAGTACTTC.

CDR3 nucleotide sequence: TGTGCCAGCAGTTACCCCCGACAGTTCTTC. The encoded protein is CASSYPRQFF. The rearrangement uses TRBV6-1 and TRBJ2-1, with D unresolved. V was pared by 5 bases and J by 13 bases, with 9 bases between. Germline CDR1 reads MNHNS; CDR2 reads SASEGT. CDR3 length: 10 amino acids.

This clone was detected a few times. V and J are TRBV19 and TRBJ1-2; D gene ambiguous. The CDR3 consists of 17 residues. Trimming stripped 4 bases from V and 0 bases from J, with 18 bases between. CDR1 is LNHDA, CDR2 SQIVND, per germline (reference sequence). The CDR3 sequence is CASSRTFQNLANYGYTF. CDR3 DNA: TGTGCCAGTAGTAGAACATTTCAGAACCTCGCTAACTATGGCTACACCTTC. Variable domain in full (rest from reference TRBV19 and TRBJ1-2): DGGITQSPKYLFRKEGQNVTLSCEQNLNHDAMYWYRQDPGQGLRLIYYSQIVNDFQKGDIAEGYSVSREKKESFPLTVTSAQKNPTAFYLCASSRTFQNLANYGYTFGSGTRLTVV.

The genes are TRBV30 and TRBJ1-4, with TRBD1 as a possible D gene (5 bases). The CDR3 totals 12 residues. CDR1 and CDR2 (germline): GTSNPN, SVGIG (reference sequence). The V and J ends lost 6 bases and 5 bases respectively, with 10 bases between them. The CDR3 nucleotides are TGTGCCTGTCTGGGACTCAATGAAAAACTGTTTTTT. It encodes CACLGLNEKLFF.

In regard to this clone: The sample holds other DNA sequences that translate to the same CDR3. The chain recombines TRBV18 with TRBJ2-5; a weak D match, TRBD1 (5 bases). CDR3 length: 12 amino acids. Germline V gives CDR1 KGHSH, CDR2 LQKENI. V lost 3 bases to trimming and J lost 4 bases, with 6 bases between them. The CDR3 protein is CASSPGRETQYF. Written as DNA, the CDR3 is TGTGCCAGCTCACCGGGGCGAGAGACCCAGTACTTC.

This clone was recorded only once. The rearrangement joins TRBV7-9 to TRBJ2-5; D perhaps matches TRBD1 (6 bases). Germline CDR1 is SEHNR and CDR2 is FQNEAQ (reference sequence). The length of the CDR3 is 13 residues. With 5 bases removed from V and 2 bases from J, the gap between germline ends came to 9 bases. CDR3 nucleotides: TGTGCCAGCAGCCGCGGACAGCAAGAGACCCAGTACTTC. This translates into CASSRGQQETQYF. Full variable domain (missing parts from reference TRBV7-9 and TRBJ2-5): DTGVSQNPRHKITKRGQNVTFRCDPISEHNRLYWYRQTLGQGPEFLTYFQNEAQLEKSRLLSDRFSAERPKGSFSTLEIQRTEQGDSAMYLCASSRGQQETQYFGPGTRLLVL.

The chain links TRBV9 to TRBJ2-2, with D perhaps TRBD2 (6 bases). Germline V lookup: CDR1 SGDLS, CDR2 YYNGEE. The ends were cut back, 0 bases at V and 6 bases at J, with 21 bases in the middle. There are 18 residues in the CDR3. CDR3 DNA: TGTGCCAGCAGCGTAGCTCCCGCCGGGACTGCCGTGGCCGGGGAGCTGTTTTTT. Residues: CASSVAPAGTAVAGELFF.

The chain joins TRBV9 to TRBJ2-4; 10 bases are shared with TRBD1. Germline V gene sequence: CDR1 SGDLS, CDR2 YYNGEE. The length of the CDR3 is 14 residues. Losses at the gene ends were 4 bases for V and 7 bases for J; bases not matched to a gene: 5. The DNA for the CDR3 is TGTGCCAGCAGCCCATGGACAGGGGGGAACATTCAGTACTTC. Its translation: CASSPWTGGNIQYF.

The rearrangement links TRBV4-2 to TRBJ2-7; maybe TRBD1 (6 bases). The CDR3 has 15 amino acids. V gave up 1 base and J gave up 2 bases, with 12 bases separating them. Germline CDR1 LGHNA, CDR2 YNFKEQ. The CDR3 region has the DNA TGTGCCAGCAGCCAAGTCAGGGGCCCCACCTACGAGCAGTACTTC. Residues: CASSQVRGPTYEQYF.